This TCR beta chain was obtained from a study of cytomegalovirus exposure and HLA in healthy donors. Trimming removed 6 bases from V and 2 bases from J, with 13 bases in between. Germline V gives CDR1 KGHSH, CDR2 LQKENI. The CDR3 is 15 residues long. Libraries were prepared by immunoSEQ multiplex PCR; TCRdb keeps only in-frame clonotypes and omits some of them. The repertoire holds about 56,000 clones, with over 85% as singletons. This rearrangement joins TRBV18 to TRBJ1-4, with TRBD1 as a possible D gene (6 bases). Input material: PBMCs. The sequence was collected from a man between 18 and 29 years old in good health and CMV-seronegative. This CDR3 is CASSFDRSTNEKLFF. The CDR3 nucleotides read TGTGCCAGCTCGTTCGACAGGAGTACTAATGAAAAACTGTTTTTT.